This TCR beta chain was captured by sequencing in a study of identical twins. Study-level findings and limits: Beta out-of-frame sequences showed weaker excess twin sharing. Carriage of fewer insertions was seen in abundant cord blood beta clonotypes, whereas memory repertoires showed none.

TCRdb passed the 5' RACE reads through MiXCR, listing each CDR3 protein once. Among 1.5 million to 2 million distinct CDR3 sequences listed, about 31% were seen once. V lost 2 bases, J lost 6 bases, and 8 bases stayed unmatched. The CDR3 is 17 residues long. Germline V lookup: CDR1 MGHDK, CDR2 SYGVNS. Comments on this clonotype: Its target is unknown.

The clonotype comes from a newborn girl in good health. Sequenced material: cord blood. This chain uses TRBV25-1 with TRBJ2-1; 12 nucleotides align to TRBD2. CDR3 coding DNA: TGTGCCAGCAGTGAAACGCTCTCTAGCGGGAGGGCCAATGAGCAGTTCTTC. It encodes CASSETLSSGRANEQFF.